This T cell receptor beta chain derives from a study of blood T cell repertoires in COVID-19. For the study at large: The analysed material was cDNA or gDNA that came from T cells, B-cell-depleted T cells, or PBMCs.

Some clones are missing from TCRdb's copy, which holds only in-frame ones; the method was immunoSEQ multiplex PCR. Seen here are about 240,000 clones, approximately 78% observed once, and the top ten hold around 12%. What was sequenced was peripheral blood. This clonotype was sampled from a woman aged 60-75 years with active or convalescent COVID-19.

The CDR3 sequence: CASSEGQVGYGYTF. The CDR3 DNA follows: TGTGCCAGTAGTGAGGGACAGGTGGGGTATGGCTACACCTTC. This chain connects TRBV19 to TRBJ1-2, with 8 bases fitting TRBD1. Losses at the gene ends were 5 bases for V and 5 bases for J; bases not matched to a gene: 7. The germline V gene encodes CDR1 LNHDA and CDR2 SQIVND (reference sequence). The CDR3 totals 14 residues.